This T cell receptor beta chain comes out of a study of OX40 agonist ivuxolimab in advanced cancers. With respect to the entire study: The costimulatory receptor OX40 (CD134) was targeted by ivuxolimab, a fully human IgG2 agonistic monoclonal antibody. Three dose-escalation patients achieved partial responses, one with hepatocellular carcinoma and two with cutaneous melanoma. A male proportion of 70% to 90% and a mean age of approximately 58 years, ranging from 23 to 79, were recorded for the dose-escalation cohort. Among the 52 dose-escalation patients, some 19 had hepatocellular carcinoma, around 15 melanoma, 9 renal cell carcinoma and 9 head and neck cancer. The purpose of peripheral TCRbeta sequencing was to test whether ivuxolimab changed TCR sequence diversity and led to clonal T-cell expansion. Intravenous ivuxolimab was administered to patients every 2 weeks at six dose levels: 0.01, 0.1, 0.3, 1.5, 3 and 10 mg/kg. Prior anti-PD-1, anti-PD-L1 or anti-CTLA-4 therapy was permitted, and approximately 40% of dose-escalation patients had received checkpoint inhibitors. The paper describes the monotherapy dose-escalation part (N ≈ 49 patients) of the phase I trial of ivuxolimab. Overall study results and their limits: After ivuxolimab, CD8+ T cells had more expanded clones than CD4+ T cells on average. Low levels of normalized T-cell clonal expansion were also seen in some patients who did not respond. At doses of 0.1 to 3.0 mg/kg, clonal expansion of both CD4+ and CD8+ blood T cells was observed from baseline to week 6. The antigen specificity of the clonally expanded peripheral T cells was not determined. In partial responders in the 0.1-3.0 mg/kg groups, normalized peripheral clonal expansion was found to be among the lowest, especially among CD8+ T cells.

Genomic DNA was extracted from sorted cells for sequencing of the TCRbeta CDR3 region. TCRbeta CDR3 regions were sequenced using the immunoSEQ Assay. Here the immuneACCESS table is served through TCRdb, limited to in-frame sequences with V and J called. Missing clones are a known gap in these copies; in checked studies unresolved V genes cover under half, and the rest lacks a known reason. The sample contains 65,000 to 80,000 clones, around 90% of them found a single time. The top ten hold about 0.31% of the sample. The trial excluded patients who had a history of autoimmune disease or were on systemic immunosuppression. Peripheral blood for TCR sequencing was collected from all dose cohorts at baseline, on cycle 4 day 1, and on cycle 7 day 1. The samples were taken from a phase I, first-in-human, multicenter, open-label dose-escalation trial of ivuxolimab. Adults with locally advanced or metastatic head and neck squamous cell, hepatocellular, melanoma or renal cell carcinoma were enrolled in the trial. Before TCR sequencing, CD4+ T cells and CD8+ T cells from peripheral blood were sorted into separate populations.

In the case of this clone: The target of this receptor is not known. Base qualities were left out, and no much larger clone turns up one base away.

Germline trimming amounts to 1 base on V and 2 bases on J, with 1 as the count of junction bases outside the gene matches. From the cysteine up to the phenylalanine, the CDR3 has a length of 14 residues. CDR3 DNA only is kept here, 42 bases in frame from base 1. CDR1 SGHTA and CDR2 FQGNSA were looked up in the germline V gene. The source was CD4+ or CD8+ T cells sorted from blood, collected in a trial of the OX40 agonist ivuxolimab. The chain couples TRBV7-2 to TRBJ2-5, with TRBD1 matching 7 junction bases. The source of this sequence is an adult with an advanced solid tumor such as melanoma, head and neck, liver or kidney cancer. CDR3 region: CASSLVGQQETQYF. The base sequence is TGTGCCAGCAGCTTAGTGGGACAGCAAGAGACCCAGTACTTC.